This T cell receptor (beta chain) was identified during a study of cytomegalovirus exposure and HLA in healthy donors (TCRdb year 2017). With respect to the entire study: An earlier analysis of roughly 570 of the donors reported over 250 Gb of sequence data and roughly 120 million unique TCR beta sequences obtained from some 200 million T cells. The genetic ancestry cluster associated with self-reported Caucasian donors included 70% to 85% of the roughly 410 genotyped donors. Typing coverage differed by locus: A, B, C, DRB1 and DQB1 were typed in roughly 629-630 donors, DQA1 in roughly 500, DPA1 in some 570, and DPB1 in approximately 450. In a later genetic analysis, genome-wide SNP genotypes for about three fifths of the roughly 670 donors were used, and that subset was treated as a discovery cohort. Besides the first cohort of approximately 710 subjects, a separate validation cohort made up of over a hundred different subjects was used. An earlier analysis of approximately 500 of the donors applied high-throughput TCR beta sequencing to assess whether each TCR beta V gene segment acted as functional or pseudogenic. All discovery cohort repertoires had been generated on a single sequencing platform. Rather than drawing on any new phenotypic data, the later analysis identified candidate immune exposures from TCR beta sequences and the way those sequences occurred across donors. Donor age, sex, ethnicity and CMV serostatus were compiled together with the repertoire data. The study profiled the T cell repertoires of 666 subjects by immunosequencing and related them to cytomegalovirus serostatus. High-throughput TCR immunosequencing, statistical association of individual TCRs with disease status, and machine learning were combined to predict cytomegalovirus infection status. Roughly 5 DR-DQ haplotypes were handled as single units for association and clustering because linkage in the cohort was strong. In a later analysis, previously published TCR beta repertoires from some 640 donors were re-analyzed and high-resolution HLA genotyping was added so that TCR occurrence patterns could be studied. HLA typing covered class I and class II loci at four-digit resolution. Around 320 gigabases of sequencing data and 70 million to 100 million unique TCR sequences were included in an early release covering about 600 HLA-typed donors. Across roughly 420 genotyped donors of the cohort, an average of roughly 200,000 unique TCR beta nucleotide sequences per donor were sequenced, and 15% to 20% of those sequences were non-productive. The study aimed to test whether signatures of past pathogen exposure could be identified by cataloging public T cell receptors.

Study-wide findings and limitations: When HLA alleles, especially DR and DQ, strongly co-occurred, TCR associations were difficult to assign to individual alleles. Cytomegalovirus status was reported to be diagnosed by the classifier with high specificity and sensitivity in both the original and validation cohorts. Linkage disequilibrium might explain the correlated functional status among segregating V segments, but an unknown experimental factor could not be excluded. In vitro tests confirmed that a few of the cytomegalovirus-associated TCR beta chains recognize cytomegalovirus antigens. In an earlier analysis of 587 of the donors, most TCR beta V segments appeared in productive rearrangements about 90% or about 30% of the time, broadly matching IMGT annotations. According to a later analysis, TCR association rates differed among HLA loci, with DRB1 alleles showing the most associated TCRs and HLA-C alleles showing the fewest. An association between a missense DCLRE1C variant and V-gene and J-gene trimming of TCR beta chains was found in a later genetic analysis and replicated in an independent cohort. It was suggested by the authors that the approach could potentially be generalized to other disease states and immunological phenotypes. A total of around 150 TCR beta chains were listed by the study as associated with cytomegalovirus. Because HLA typing was missing for some donors at each locus, association tests included only the typed subset. Presence/absence analyses assumed roughly uniform sequencing depth across donors, an assumption that may not hold. According to a later analysis, most CMV-associated TCR beta chains appeared to be HLA-restricted, and the HLA associations seemed to be driven largely by CMV exposure. Compared with equally common non-associated chains, HLA-associated TCR beta chains in a later analysis were more clonally expanded and had lower generation probabilities. In a later genetic analysis, fewer N-insertions in productive TCRs were reported among donors in an Asian-associated ancestry cluster than the roughly 670-donor mean. According to a later analysis, parvovirus B19, influenza, CMV and Epstein-Barr virus appeared linked to several top co-occurrence clusters. Most TCR sequences were observed very rarely across donors, whereas some public TCRs were present in many individuals. A cluster of highly shared sequence variants was judged likely to represent a technical artifact of the sequencing pipeline. A further reported finding was that TCR beta sequences accurately predicted the HLA-A and HLA-B alleles for most subjects in the first cohort. A later analysis associated 15,000 to 20,000 TCR beta sequences with specific HLA alleles at a false discovery rate of 0.05. The cohort was sequenced for TCR beta chains only, and without alpha or paired-chain data the features that could be detected were limited. CMV serostatus was the only immune exposure information available for the cohort. The 87-base-pair reads could not distinguish some IMGT-functional V segments, including TRBV6-2 and TRBV6-3, so those segments were excluded. Because counts were too low, about 17 rarely observed V segments, including chromosome 9 orphons, were excluded from the earlier analysis of several hundred of the donors.

The method behind the library was the immunoSEQ multiplex PCR assay. The multiplex PCR relied on a mix of 60 forward primers for TCR Vbeta segments and 13 reverse primers for TCR Jbeta segments. The CDR3 region of rearranged TCR beta genes was amplified from genomic DNA by a multiplex PCR assay. Amplified TCR beta libraries were sequenced as 87-base-pair reads on the Illumina HiSeq System. Per the original workflow: A later analysis counted approximately 76 million unique TCR beta chains across the 640 or so repertoires, and some 11 million of these chains were shared by at least two donors. To remove PCR and sequencing errors, raw reads were error-corrected and collapsed into unique sequences using a nearest-neighbor algorithm that merged closely related sequences. V, D and J gene segments were assigned by aligning CDR3 sequences to IMGT reference sequences. For a sequence to be retained, a match of at least six nucleotides to both a V gene segment and a J gene segment was required. A rearrangement was called productive if the CDR3 had no stop codons and remained in frame with V and J, and every other rearrangement was called non-productive. CDR3 was defined according to IMGT convention as the region running from the second conserved V-encoded cysteine to the conserved J-encoded phenylalanine. The earlier analysis of about 610 of the donors excluded any sequence lacking an unambiguous match to a single V gene segment. In an earlier analysis of 450 to 750 of the donors, a V segment was called functional when productive rearrangements were above 56.7%, and segregating when the standard deviation between donors exceeded 5%. A statistical classification framework was built to diagnose cytomegalovirus status from the catalog of TCR beta chain sequences. In a later analysis, V and J genes were assigned by comparing TCR nucleotide sequences against IMGT/GENE-DB human TR gene sequences. The TCRdist pipeline was used in a later analysis to assign CDR3 sequences and most-parsimonious VDJ recombination scenarios. A later analysis defined each TCR beta chain by its CDR3 amino acid sequence plus V-gene family, and excluded reads lacking a unique V-gene family. A later analysis removed several hundred highly shared, low-generation-probability nucleotide sequences to deal with suspected cross-contamination and a sequencing artifact. In a later analysis, a clonal expansion index for each public chain was calculated from normalized within-repertoire ranks of inferred template counts. A later analysis computed generation probabilities with a VDJ recombination model fitted to out-of-frame rearrangements, and checked the results against IGoR. In a later analysis, TCR-TCR, TCR-HLA and TCR-CMV co-occurrence was scored with hypergeometric tests, and a repertoire-size bias correction was applied to TCR pairs. To estimate false discovery rates, a later analysis permuted the HLA or CMV assignments 20 times. In a later analysis, co-occurring TCRs were grouped using DBSCAN, with TCRdist sequence similarity added in when clustering inside HLA-allele-positive subsets. For co-occurrence clustering, repertoires with fewer than 30,000 or more than 120,000 public chains were excluded, along with about five repertoires with anomalous nucleotide sharing. Here the immuneACCESS table is served through TCRdb, limited to in-frame sequences with V and J called. Missing clones are a known gap in these copies; in checked studies unresolved V genes cover under half, and the rest lacks a known reason. Clone size and V and J calls were adopted from that table, with D and trimming inferred from the DNA. Recorded for this sample are some 89,000 clones; just over 70% of them occurred a single time. The biggest ten clones account for almost 8.5% of the sample.

The junction carries 15 bases between V and J, which are trimmed by 4 bases and 6 bases respectively. CDR1 and CDR2, per the germline V gene (reference sequence), are GTSNPN and SVGIG. From its cysteine to its phenylalanine, the CDR3 spans 13 amino acids. The entry retains the CDR3 DNA only, 39 bases that are in frame from base 1. This clone was detected a few times. The clone's antigen remains unknown. Base-call qualities are not available, and no considerably larger clone is one nucleotide away. The cohort consisted of hundreds of healthy bone marrow donors. All cohort members were sampled while nominally healthy, although unrecorded immune exposures were likely present. The donor tested CMV seronegative and was one of the 352 seronegative cohort members. A peripheral blood sample was collected from each donor, and TCR beta sequencing was performed on peripheral blood mononuclear cells. Genomic DNA was extracted from the blood cell samples with the Qiagen DNeasy Blood Extraction Kit.

Sequenced material: PBMCs. This sequence originates from a man aged 55 to 69 in good health and CMV-seronegative. Recombination joined TRBV30 with TRBJ1-2; TRBD1 is possibly the D segment (6 matching bases). The CDR3 loop reads CAWKARAGDGYTF. The DNA sequence is as follows: TGTGCCTGGAAAGCCCGGGCAGGGGATGGCTACACCTTC.